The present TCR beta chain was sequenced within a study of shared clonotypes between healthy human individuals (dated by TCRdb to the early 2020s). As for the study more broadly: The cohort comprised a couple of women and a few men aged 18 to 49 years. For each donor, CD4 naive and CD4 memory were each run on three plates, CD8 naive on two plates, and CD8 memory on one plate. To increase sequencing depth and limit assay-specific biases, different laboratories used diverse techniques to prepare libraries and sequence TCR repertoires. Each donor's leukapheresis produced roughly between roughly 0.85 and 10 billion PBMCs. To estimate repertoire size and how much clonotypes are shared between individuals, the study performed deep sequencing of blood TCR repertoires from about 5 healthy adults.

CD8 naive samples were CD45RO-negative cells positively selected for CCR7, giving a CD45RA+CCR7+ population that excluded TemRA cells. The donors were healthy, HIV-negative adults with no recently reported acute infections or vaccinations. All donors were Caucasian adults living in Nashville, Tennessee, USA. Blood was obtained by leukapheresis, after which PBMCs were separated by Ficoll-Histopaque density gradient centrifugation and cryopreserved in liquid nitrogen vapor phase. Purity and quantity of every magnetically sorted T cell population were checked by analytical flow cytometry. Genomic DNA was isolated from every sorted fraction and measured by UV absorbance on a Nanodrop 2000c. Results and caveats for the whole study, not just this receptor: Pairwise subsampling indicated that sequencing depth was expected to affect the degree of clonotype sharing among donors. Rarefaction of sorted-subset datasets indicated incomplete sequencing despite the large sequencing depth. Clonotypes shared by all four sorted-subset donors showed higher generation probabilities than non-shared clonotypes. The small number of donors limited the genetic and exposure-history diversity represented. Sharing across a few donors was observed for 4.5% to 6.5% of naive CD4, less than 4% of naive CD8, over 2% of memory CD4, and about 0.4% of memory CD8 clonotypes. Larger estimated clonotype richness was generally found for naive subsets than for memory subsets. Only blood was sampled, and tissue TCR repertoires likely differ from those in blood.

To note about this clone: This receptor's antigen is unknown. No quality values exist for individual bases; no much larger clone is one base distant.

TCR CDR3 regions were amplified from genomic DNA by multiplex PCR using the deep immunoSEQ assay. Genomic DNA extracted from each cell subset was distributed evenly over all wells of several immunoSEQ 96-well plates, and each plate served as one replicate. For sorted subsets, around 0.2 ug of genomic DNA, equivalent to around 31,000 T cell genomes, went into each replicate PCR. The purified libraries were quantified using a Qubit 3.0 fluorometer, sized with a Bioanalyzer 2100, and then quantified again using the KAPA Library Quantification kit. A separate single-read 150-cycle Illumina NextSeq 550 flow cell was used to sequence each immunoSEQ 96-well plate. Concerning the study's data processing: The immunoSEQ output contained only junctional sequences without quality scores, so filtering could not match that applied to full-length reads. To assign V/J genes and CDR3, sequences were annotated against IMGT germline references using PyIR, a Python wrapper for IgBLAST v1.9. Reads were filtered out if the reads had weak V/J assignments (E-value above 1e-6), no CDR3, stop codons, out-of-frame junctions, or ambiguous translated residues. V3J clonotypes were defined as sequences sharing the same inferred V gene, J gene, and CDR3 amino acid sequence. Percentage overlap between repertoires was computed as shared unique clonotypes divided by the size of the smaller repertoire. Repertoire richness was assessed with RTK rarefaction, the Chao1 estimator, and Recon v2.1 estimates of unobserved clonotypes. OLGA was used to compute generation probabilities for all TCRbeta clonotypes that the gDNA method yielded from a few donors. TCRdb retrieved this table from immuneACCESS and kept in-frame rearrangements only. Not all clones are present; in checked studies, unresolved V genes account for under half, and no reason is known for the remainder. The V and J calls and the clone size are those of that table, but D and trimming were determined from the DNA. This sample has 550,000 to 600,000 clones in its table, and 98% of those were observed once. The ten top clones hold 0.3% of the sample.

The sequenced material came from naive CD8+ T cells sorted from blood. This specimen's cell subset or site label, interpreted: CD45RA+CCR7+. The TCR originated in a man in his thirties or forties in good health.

The CDR3 loop reads CASSSTGDLYQETQYF. The sequenced DNA: TGTGCCAGCAGCTCAACAGGAGATCTGTACCAAGAGACCCAGTACTTC. The V gene is TRBV5-6 and the J gene is TRBJ2-5; TRBD1 could be the D gene, as 5 bases match. From the cysteine up to the phenylalanine, the CDR3 has a length of 16 residues. Only CDR3 DNA remains: 48 bases, in frame from the first base. Cut back by 3 bases and 0 bases, the V and J ends lie 15 bases apart. The germline V gene gives CDR1 as SGHDT and CDR2 as YYEEEE. With the rest looked up from the reference TRBV5-6 and TRBJ2-5 genes rather than sequenced, the full variable domain is DAGVTQSPTHLIKTRGQQVTLRCSPKSGHDTVSWYQQALGQGPQFIFQYYEEEERQRGNFPDRFSGHQFPNYSSELNVNALLLGDSALYLCASSSTGDLYQETQYFGPGTRLLVL.